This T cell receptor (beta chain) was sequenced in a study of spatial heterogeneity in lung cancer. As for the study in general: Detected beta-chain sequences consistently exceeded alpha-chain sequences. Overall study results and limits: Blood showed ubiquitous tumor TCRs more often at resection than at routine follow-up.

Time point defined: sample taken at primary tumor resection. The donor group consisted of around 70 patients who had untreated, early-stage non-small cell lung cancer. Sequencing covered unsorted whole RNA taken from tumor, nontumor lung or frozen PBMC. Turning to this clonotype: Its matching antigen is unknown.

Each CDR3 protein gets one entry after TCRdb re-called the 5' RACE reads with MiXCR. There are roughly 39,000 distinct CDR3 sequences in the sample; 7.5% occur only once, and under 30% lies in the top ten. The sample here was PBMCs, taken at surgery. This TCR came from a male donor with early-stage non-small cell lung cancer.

The CDR3 loop reads CASSLGTGDEQFF. CDR3 in DNA: TGTGCCAGCAGTTTAGGGACAGGGGATGAGCAGTTCTTC. This chain uses TRBV28 with TRBJ2-1; 10 positions match TRBD1. Germline values: CDR1 MDHEN, CDR2 SYDVKM. Trimming took 2 bases from V and 8 from J; bases not matched to a gene: 0. CDR3 length equals 13 residues.